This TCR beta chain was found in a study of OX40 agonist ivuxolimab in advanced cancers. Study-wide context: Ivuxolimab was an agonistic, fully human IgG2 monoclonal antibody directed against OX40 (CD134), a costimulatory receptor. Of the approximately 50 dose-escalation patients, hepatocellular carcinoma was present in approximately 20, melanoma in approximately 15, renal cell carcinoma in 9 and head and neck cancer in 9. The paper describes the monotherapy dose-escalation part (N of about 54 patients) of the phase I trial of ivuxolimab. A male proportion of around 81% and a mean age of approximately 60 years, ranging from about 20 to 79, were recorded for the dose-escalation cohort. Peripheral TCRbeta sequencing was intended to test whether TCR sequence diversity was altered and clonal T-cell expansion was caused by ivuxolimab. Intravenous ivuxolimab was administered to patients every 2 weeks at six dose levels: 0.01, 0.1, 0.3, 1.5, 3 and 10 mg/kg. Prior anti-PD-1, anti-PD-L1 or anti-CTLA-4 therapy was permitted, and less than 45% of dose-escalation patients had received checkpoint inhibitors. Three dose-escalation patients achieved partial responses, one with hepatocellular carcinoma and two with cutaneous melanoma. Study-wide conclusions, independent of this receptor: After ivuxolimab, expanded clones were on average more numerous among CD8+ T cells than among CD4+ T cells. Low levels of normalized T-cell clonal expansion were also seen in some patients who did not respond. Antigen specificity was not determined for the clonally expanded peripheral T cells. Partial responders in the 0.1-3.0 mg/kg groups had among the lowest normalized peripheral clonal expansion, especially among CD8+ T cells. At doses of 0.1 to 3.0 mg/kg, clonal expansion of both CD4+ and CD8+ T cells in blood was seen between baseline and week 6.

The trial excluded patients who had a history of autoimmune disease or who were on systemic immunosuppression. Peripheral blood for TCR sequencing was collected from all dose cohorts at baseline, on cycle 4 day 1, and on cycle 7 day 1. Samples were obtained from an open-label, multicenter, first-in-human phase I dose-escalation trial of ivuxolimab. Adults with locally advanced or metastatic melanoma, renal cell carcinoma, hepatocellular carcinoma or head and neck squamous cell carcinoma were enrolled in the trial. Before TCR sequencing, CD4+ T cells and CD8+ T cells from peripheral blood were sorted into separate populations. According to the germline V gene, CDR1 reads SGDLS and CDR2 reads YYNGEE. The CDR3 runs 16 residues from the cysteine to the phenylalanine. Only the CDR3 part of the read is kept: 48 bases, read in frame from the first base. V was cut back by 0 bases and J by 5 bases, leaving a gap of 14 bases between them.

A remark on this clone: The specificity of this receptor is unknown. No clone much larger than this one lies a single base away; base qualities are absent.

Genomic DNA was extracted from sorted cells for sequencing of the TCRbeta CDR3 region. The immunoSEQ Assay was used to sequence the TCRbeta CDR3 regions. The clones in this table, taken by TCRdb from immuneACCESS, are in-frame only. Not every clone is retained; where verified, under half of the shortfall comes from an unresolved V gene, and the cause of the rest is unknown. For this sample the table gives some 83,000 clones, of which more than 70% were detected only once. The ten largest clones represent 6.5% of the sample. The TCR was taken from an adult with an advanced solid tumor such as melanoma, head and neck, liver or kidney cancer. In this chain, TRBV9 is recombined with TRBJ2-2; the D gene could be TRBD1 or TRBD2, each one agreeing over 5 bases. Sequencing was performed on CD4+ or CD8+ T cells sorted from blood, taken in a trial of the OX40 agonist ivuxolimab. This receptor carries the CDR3 CASSVGGSLRTGELFF. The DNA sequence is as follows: TGTGCCAGCAGCGTAGGGGGGTCACTGAGAACCGGGGAGCTGTTTTTT.